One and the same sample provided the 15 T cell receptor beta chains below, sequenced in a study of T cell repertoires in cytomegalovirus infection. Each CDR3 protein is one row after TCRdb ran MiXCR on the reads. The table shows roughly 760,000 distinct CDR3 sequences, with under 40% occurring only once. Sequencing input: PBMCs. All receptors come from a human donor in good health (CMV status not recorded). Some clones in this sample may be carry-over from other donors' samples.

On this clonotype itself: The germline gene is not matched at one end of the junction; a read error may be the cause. The DNA of the CDR3 is TGTGACAGCAGTGAAACCCGACCGGGCGACACTGAAGCTTTCTTT. The encoded protein is CDSSETRPGDTEAFF. This chain links TRBV6-1 with TRBJ1-1; no firm D call. CDR1 is MNHNS and CDR2 is SASEGT in the germline V gene. This CDR3 spans 15 amino acids.

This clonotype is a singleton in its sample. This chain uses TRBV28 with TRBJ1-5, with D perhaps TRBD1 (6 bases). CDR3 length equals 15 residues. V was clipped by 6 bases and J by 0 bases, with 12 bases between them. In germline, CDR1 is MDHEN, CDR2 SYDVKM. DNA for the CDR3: TGTGCCAGCAGCCCCGGGACATTTAGCAATCAGCCCCAGCATTTT. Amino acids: CASSPGTFSNQPQHF.

The CDR3 DNA is TGTGCCAGCAGCGCGAGACAGGGGGAGATCGCCGGGGAGCTGTTTTTT. Amino acids: CASSARQGEIAGELFF. This sequence joins TRBV7-2 and TRBJ2-2; TRBD1 agrees at 9 bases. The CDR3 is 16 residues long. V trimming: 5 bases; J trimming: 6 bases; junction bases outside the gene matches: 10. CDR1 and CDR2 from the germline V gene are SGHTA and FQGNSA.

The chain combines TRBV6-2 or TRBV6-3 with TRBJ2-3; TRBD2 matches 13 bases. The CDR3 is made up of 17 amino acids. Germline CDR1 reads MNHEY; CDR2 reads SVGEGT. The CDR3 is CSGAGTSGNRSTDTQYF. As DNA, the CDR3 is TGTTCGGGGGCCGGGACTAGCGGGAATCGGAGCACAGATACGCAGTATTTT.

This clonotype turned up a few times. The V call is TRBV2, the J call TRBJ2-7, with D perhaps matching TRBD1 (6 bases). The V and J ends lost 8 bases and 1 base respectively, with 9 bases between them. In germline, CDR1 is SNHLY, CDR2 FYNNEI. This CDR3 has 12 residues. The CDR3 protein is CASGGRSYEQYF. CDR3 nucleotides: TGTGCCAGCGGGGGCCGTTCCTACGAGCAGTACTTC.

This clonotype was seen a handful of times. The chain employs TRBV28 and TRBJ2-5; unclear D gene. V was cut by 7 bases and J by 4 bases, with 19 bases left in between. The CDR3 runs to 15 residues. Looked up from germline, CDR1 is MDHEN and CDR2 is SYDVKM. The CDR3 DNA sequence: TGTGCCAGCAACCCGACGCTGGGGTTTAGAGAGACCCAGTACTTC. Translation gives CASNPTLGFRETQYF.

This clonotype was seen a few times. The CDR3 reads CASSLAVQGVDSPLHF. CDR3 DNA sequence: TGCGCCAGCAGCTTGGCCGTACAGGGGGTTGATTCACCCCTCCACTTT. The V and J genes are TRBV5-1 and TRBJ1-6, with 8 nucleotides matching TRBD1. The ends lost 0 bases at V and 8 bases at J; junction bases unmatched: 7. There are 16 residues in the CDR3. Germline V gene data show CDR1 as SGHRS and CDR2 as YFSETQ.

CDR3 sequence reads: CASSRGTTGELFF. CDR3 coding DNA: TGTGCCAGTAGTCGGGGGACCACCGGGGAGCTGTTTTTT. The V gene is TRBV19, the J gene TRBJ2-2; possible D gene TRBD2, 6 bases. The CDR3 totals 13 residues. Per the germline V gene, CDR1 is LNHDA and CDR2 is SQIVND (reference sequence). V lost 5 bases, J lost 4 bases, and 8 bases lay in between.

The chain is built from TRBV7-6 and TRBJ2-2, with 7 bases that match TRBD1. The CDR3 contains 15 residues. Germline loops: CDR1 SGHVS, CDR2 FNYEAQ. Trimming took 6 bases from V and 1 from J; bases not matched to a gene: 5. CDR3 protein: CASRSGGENTGELFF. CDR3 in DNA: TGTGCCAGCAGGTCAGGGGGAGAGAACACCGGGGAGCTGTTTTTT.

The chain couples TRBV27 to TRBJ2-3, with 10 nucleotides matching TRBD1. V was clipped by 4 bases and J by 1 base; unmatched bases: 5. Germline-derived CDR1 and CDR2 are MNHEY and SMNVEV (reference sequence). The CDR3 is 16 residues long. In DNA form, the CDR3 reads TGTGCCAGCAGTTCCCTAGGGACAGGGGGCACAGATACGCAGTATTTT. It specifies CASSSLGTGGTDTQYF.

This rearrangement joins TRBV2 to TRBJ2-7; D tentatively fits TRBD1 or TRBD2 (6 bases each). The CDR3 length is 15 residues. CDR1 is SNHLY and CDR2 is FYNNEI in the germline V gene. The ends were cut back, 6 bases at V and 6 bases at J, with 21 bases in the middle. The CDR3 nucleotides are TGTGCCAGCAGGAGGGGGACTCTATTAATTTCCGAGCAGTACTTC. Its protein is CASRRGTLLISEQYF. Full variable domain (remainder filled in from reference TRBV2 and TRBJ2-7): EPEVTQTPSHQVTQMGQEVILRCVPISNHLYFYWYRQILGQKVEFLVSFYNNEISEKSEIFDDQFSVERPDGSNFTLKIRSTKLEDSAMYFCASRRGTLLISEQYFGPGTRLTVT.

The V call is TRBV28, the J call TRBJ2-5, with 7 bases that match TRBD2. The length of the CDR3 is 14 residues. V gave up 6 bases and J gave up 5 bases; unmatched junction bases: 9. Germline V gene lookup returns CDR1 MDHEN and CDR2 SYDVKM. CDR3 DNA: TGTGCCAGCAGCTTTAGCGGGCCCGCGGAGACCCAGTACTTC. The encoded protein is CASSFSGPAETQYF.

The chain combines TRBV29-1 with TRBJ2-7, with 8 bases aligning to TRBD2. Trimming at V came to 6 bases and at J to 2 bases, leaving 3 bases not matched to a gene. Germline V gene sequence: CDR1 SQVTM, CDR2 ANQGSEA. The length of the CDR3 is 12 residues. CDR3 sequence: CSVAGVTYEQYF. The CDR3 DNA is TGCAGCGTAGCGGGGGTTACCTACGAGCAGTACTTC.

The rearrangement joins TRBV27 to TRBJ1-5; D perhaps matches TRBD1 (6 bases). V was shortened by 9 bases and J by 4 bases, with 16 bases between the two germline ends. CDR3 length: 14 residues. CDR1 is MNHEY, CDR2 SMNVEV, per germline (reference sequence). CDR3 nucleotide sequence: TGTGCCAGTAGACCCGGGACATTGAATCAGCCCCAGCATTTT. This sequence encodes CASRPGTLNQPQHF.

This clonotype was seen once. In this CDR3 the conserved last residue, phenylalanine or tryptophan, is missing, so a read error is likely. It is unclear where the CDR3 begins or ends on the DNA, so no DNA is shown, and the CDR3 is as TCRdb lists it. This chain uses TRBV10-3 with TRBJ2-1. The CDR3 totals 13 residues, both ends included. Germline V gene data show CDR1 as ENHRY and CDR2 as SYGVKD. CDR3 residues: CAISESSANEQCC.